This TCR beta chain was retrieved from a study of beta chain features in type 1 diabetes (dated by TCRdb to 2016 to 2018). Background for the entire study: Mean age, gender distribution, total cell number and subset yield did not differ between patients and healthy donors. A total of around 110,000,000 sorted cells were examined across all samples, and RNA yield correlated strongly with the number of cells per subset. In the study, recently diagnosed type 1 diabetes patients and matched healthy donors were compared on the TCRB repertoires of their sorted circulating CD4+ T cell subsets. Regulatory and stem cell-like memory subsets were isolated from only 8 patients and roughly 8 healthy donors, whereas naive and central memory subsets came from all 30 or so donors.

A single peripheral blood draw of about 120 mL on average was collected from each donor into heparinised tubes. A BD FACSAria II and a panel including CD45RO, CCR7, CD25, CD127, CD95 and CD27 were used to sort naive, central memory, regulatory and stem cell-like memory CD4+ T cells. All sorted populations exceeded 98% purity. PBMCs were separated immediately by Lymphoprep density gradient centrifugation and were stained directly, without being cultured. So that batch effects would be minimized, each experiment stained and sorted samples in pairs, pairing one healthy donor with one patient. The research as a whole found: Patients with type 1 diabetes made fewer insertions and deleted more nucleotides at VDJ recombination sites, implying thymic rearrangement abnormalities. Type 1 diabetes patients showed a moderate but significant shortening of TCRB CDR3 length in all four CD4+ subsets. HLA sub-analyses involved small numbers of individuals, so any influence of HLA type on TCRB rearrangement remained unresolved. Sequencing cDNA rather than genomic DNA could over-represent highly expressing activated cells, although activation and CD3 levels did not differ between groups. Naive, central memory and regulatory TCRB repertoires appeared to be more alike among patients than among healthy donors. Shorter templates might have been favored by PCR, but patient and control samples were amplified and corrected together, so both groups would have been affected equally by any skew.

A remark on this clone: The antigen this receptor binds is unknown. No clone much larger than this one lies a single base away; base qualities are absent.

Reading from cysteine to phenylalanine, the CDR3 counts 12 amino acids. Of the read, only the CDR3 DNA is kept; its 36 bases are in frame from base 1. At the junction V is shortened by 3 bases and J by 3 bases, with 3 bases in between. The germline V gene sets CDR1 to ENHRY and CDR2 to SYGVKD. The entire isolated RNA was reverse transcribed using the High Capacity cDNA Reverse Transcription Kit, and thus expressed TCRB transcripts were sequenced. Deep immunoSEQ sequencing was performed on naive, central memory and regulatory T cell samples, with an average of roughly 3.3 million total reads per sample. Sorted cells were lysed in RLT buffer, and RNA was extracted using DNase-treated RNeasy Micro or Mini kits according to cell number. Each cell subset was processed separately to prevent cross-contamination, with patient and healthy donor samples processed together. The immunoSEQ multiplex PCR was used to amplify TCRB sequences from cDNA, generating 87-bp fragments that spanned the CDR3 region. Sequencing of the amplicons was performed on the Illumina HiSeq platform. Turning to the authors' computational methods: PCR bias was computationally corrected using synthetic template baselines, reads within Hamming distance 2 were collapsed, and singletons that could not be merged were discarded. Reads were aligned against IMGT so that V, D and J genes, CDR3 length and insertions or deletions at six rearrangement sites could be assigned. Within each subset, clonotype counts were normalized to sorted cell number, and only after that were true diversity and Gini coefficients computed with the tcR R package. The overlap coefficient, calculated on TCRB nucleotide sequences, was used to quantify repertoire sharing. Out-of-frame TCRB sequences from naive cells were analyzed as a proxy for the pre-selection repertoire. Not all clones reach the TCRdb copy of this immuneACCESS table, which keeps in-frame sequences only. Checked studies attribute under half of the gap to unresolved V genes and leave the rest unexplained. That table gives V, J and clone size, and the DNA gave D and trimming. The sample table holds 900,000 or so clones, of which roughly 16% were seen once. Roughly 0.025% of the sample is taken by the ten largest.

This TCR derives from a woman aged 18-29 years in good health. Source material: naive CD4+ T cells from blood. The cell subset or site label on this specimen signifies: true naive CD4+ T cells. The rearrangement joined TRBV10-3 to TRBJ1-3; the D segment cannot be called with confidence. The CDR3 here reads CAISEDGNTIYF. The DNA reads TGTGCCATCAGTGAAGATGGAAACACCATATATTTT.